Below are 26 T cell receptor beta chains sequenced from a single sample in a study of blood T cell repertoires in COVID-19. The table came from immunoSEQ multiplex PCR; TCRdb's copy has only in-frame clones and leaves some out. The table records more than 150,000 clones, 80% of them present only once. The sequenced sample consisted of PBMCs or T cells enriched from blood (not recorded which). The receptors here all came from a man aged 55 to 70 who had been exposed to COVID-19.

The rearrangement links TRBV30 to TRBJ1-3, with 7 bases aligning to TRBD1. The CDR3 is made up of 16 amino acids. Germline CDR1 GTSNPN, CDR2 SVGIG (reference sequence). After removal of 5 bases from V and 4 bases from J, the junction contained 14 bases not matched to a gene. The CDR3 spells CAWSRIPGGRGNTIYF. The CDR3 nucleotides read TGTGCCTGGTCCCGGATACCAGGGGGACGAGGAAACACCATATATTTT. The complete variable domain, with remaining parts taken from reference TRBV30 and TRBJ1-3, reads SQTIHQWPATLVQPVGSPLSLECTVEGTSNPNLYWYRQAAGRGLQLLFYSVGIGQISSEVPQNLSASRPQDRQFILSSKKLLLSDSGFYLCAWSRIPGGRGNTIYFGEGSWLTVV.

This chain links TRBV5-1 with TRBJ2-1, with 12 bases fitting TRBD2. The V and J ends lost 4 bases and 7 bases, in that order; junction bases with no gene match: 6. The CDR3 loop spans 15 amino acids. Germline V CDR1 and CDR2: SGHRS, YFSETQ. Here the CDR3 reads CASSQGTSGHNEQFF. For the CDR3, the DNA is TGCGCCAGCAGCCAAGGGACTAGCGGGCATAATGAGCAGTTCTTC.

This clone showed up just a few times. The chain couples TRBV7-9 to TRBJ2-7; the D gene is possibly TRBD2 (5 bases). CDR1 is SEHNR, CDR2 FQNEAQ, per germline (reference sequence). This CDR3 comprises 13 residues. The V and J ends lost 1 base and 5 bases respectively, with 9 bases between them. CDR3 region: CASSLVPGNEQYF. The CDR3 DNA reads as TGTGCCAGCAGCTTAGTACCGGGGAACGAGCAGTACTTC. The variable domain in full, with the rest retrieved from reference TRBV7-9 and TRBJ2-7, is DTGVSQNPRHKITKRGQNVTFRCDPISEHNRLYWYRQTLGQGPEFLTYFQNEAQLEKSRLLSDRFSAERPKGSFSTLEIQRTEQGDSAMYLCASSLVPGNEQYFGPGTRLTVT.

The genes are TRBV5-1 and TRBJ2-6; 9 bases fit TRBD1. Germline V lookup: CDR1 SGHRS, CDR2 YFSETQ. The CDR3 is made up of 21 amino acids. With V trimmed by 0 bases and J by 0 bases, 13 bases remained unmatched. In DNA, the CDR3 is TGCGCCAGCAGCTTGGCCAGGTTACGGACAGGGGCGGACTCTGGGGCCAACGTCCTGACTTTC. Its protein product is CASSLARLRTGADSGANVLTF.

The chain carries TRBV19 and TRBJ2-6; TRBD1 is a possible D gene (5 bases). CDR3 length: 13 amino acids. CDR1 LNHDA and CDR2 SQIVND come from the germline V gene (reference sequence). Deletions cut 7 bases from V and 2 bases from J, with 6 bases between. CDR3 DNA sequence: TGTGCCAGTAAGACAGCTGGGGCCAACGTCCTGACTTTC. It is translated as CASKTAGANVLTF. Combining the CDR3 with reference TRBV19 and TRBJ2-6 gives the whole variable domain DGGITQSPKYLFRKEGQNVTLSCEQNLNHDAMYWYRQDPGQGLRLIYYSQIVNDFQKGDIAEGYSVSREKKESFPLTVTSAQKNPTAFYLCASKTAGANVLTFGAGSRLTVL.

CDR3 DNA sequence: TGTGCCAGCAGCTTGGCCCGGGATTATGGCTACACCTTC. Amino acid sequence: CASSLARDYGYTF. The chain couples TRBV5-6 to TRBJ1-2; unclear D gene. The CDR3 loop spans 13 amino acids. The germline V gene has CDR1 SGHDT and CDR2 YYEEEE. The V end was cut by 0 bases, the J end by 5 bases, with 8 bases between.

V usage is TRBV5-4 and J usage is TRBJ2-2; the match to TRBD2 covers 13 bases. With 4 bases clipped from V and 5 bases from J, the junction kept 2 bases outside the gene matches. CDR1 SGHNT and CDR2 YYREEE come from the germline V gene (reference sequence). This CDR3 is built from 15 residues. For the CDR3, the DNA is TGTGCCAGCAGCCCGGGACTAGCGGGAACCGGGGAGCTGTTTTTT. Translation: CASSPGLAGTGELFF. Supplemented by reference TRBV5-4 and TRBJ2-2, the full variable domain reads ETGVTQSPTHLIKTRGQQVTLRCSSQSGHNTVSWYQQALGQGPQFIFQYYREEENGRGNFPPRFSGLQFPNYSSELNVNALELDDSALYLCASSPGLAGTGELFFGEGSRLTVL.

This clone was counted between two and nine times. The chain joins TRBV16 to TRBJ2-1; TRBD1 matches 7 bases. Per germline, CDR1 KGHSY and CDR2 FQNENV. V lost 3 bases and J lost 8; bases outside the gene matches: 7. The CDR3 length is 14 residues. The CDR3 nucleotides are TGTGCCAGCAGCCAGGACAGGCGGGTGGATGAGCAGTTCTTC. This codes for CASSQDRRVDEQFF. Full variable domain (outside the CDR3, taken from reference TRBV16 and TRBJ2-1): GEEVAQTPKHLVRGEGQKAKLYCAPIKGHSYVFWYQQVLKNEFKFLISFQNENVFDETGMPKERFSAKCLPNSPCSLEIQATKLEDSAVYFCASSQDRRVDEQFFGPGTRLTVL.

The rearrangement joins TRBV7-9 to TRBJ2-1, with D unclear. Trimming took off 8 bases at V and 6 bases at J, with 8 bases between the two ends. CDR1 is SEHNR, CDR2 FQNEAQ, per germline (reference sequence). There are 11 residues in the CDR3. CDR3 protein: CASGSTNEQFF. The CDR3 nucleotides are TGTGCCAGCGGTAGCACCAATGAGCAGTTCTTC.

The chain couples TRBV5-1 to TRBJ2-2, with 10 bases identical to TRBD2. The CDR3 is 15 amino acids. CDR1 is SGHRS and CDR2 is YFSETQ in the germline V gene. V lost 6 bases and J lost 2; bases outside the gene matches: 4. The CDR3 sequence is CASKLAGDNTGELFF. The CDR3 coding sequence is TGCGCCAGCAAGCTAGCGGGAGACAACACCGGGGAGCTGTTTTTT. Complete variable domain (other parts from reference TRBV5-1 and TRBJ2-2): KAGVTQTPRYLIKTRGQQVTLSCSPISGHRSVSWYQQTPGQGLQFLFEYFSETQRNKGNFPGRFSGRQFSNSRSEMNVSTLELGDSALYLCASKLAGDNTGELFFGEGSRLTVL.

CDR3 in DNA: TGTGCCAGCAGTTACTCGGCAGGGCTTGGGCCCCAGCATTTT. Translating it yields CASSYSAGLGPQHF. The gene calls are TRBV6-5 and TRBJ1-5, with D tentatively TRBD1 (5 bases). The CDR3 consists of 14 residues. V gave up 0 bases and J gave up 9 bases, with 12 bases separating them. Germline CDR1 is MNHEY and CDR2 is SVGAGI.

This clone was seen a few times. This rearrangement joins TRBV30 to TRBJ2-7; 9 bases align to TRBD1. The CDR3 loop spans 14 amino acids. Germline V gene data show CDR1 as GTSNPN and CDR2 as SVGIG (reference sequence). Trimming cost V 5 bases and J 7 bases; bases outside gene matches: 12. The CDR3 DNA reads as TGTGCCTGGTCTCCGGGACAGGGAAGGATAGAGCAGTACTTC. This sequence encodes CAWSPGQGRIEQYF.

The chain employs TRBV7-6 and TRBJ2-1; TRBD2 agrees at 8 bases. Germline lookup yields CDR1 SGHVS and CDR2 FNYEAQ. Unmatched junction bases numbered 11, after V lost 5 bases and J lost 2 bases. The CDR3 covers 17 residues. This CDR3 reads CASSIPGSGIPYNEQFF. The CDR3 region has the DNA TGTGCCAGCAGCATTCCAGGTAGCGGGATCCCCTACAATGAGCAGTTCTTC.

The CDR3 here is CASSPRAGGRREKLFF. The CDR3 region has the DNA TGTGCCAGCAGCCCTCGGGCGGGGGGCCGAAGAGAAAAACTGTTTTTT. The V and J genes are TRBV21-1 and TRBJ1-4. TRBV21-1 is a pseudogene. The CDR3 spans 16 residues.

The chain combines TRBV4-2 with TRBJ2-6; the match to TRBD2 covers 10 bases. The CDR3 covers 18 residues. J lost 2 bases, V lost 1 base, and 5 bases had no gene match. CDR1 is LGHNA and CDR2 is YNFKEQ in the germline V gene. The CDR3 region has the DNA TGTGCCAGCAGCCAAGTCGCTAGCGGGAGTGCTGGGGCCAACGTCCTGACTTTC. This gives the protein CASSQVASGSAGANVLTF.

The J gene is TRBJ2-7, the V gene TRBV7-7; D is perhaps TRBD2 (5 bases). There are 13 residues in the CDR3. Looked up from germline, CDR1 is SSHAT and CDR2 is FNYEAQ (reference sequence). Trimming removed 5 bases at V and 3 bases at J, with 11 bases between. The CDR3 is CASSVDYLYEQYF. The CDR3 DNA reads as TGTGCCAGCAGCGTCGACTACCTCTACGAGCAGTACTTC.

The genes are TRBV7-6 and TRBJ2-5, with 8 bases lining up with TRBD1. V dropped 5 bases and J dropped 2; count of bases not matched to a gene: 7. The germline V gene has CDR1 SGHVS and CDR2 FNYEAQ. CDR3 size: 15 residues. CDR3 loop: CASSPGQGLQETQYF. CDR3 in DNA: TGTGCCAGCAGCCCCGGACAGGGCTTGCAAGAGACCCAGTACTTC. The variable domain in full, with the rest retrieved from reference TRBV7-6 and TRBJ2-5, is GAGVSQSPRYKVTKRGQDVALRCDPISGHVSLYWYRQALGQGPEFLTYFNYEAQQDKSGLPNDRFSAERPEGSISTLTIQRTEQRDSAMYRCASSPGQGLQETQYFGPGTRLLVL.

The V gene is TRBV5-1, the J gene TRBJ2-7, with 9 bases matching TRBD1. CDR1 is SGHRS and CDR2 is YFSETQ in the germline V gene. This CDR3 is built from 15 residues. The V segment lost 4 bases and the J segment 1 base; nucleotides outside the gene matches: 6. The CDR3 loop reads CASSKGQGSSYEQYF. The CDR3 DNA reads TGCGCCAGCAGCAAGGGACAGGGCTCATCCTACGAGCAGTACTTC.

This sequence joins TRBV9 and TRBJ2-3; no clear D gene. There are 14 residues in the CDR3. V was shortened by 2 bases and J by 4 bases, with 11 bases between the two germline ends. Germline lookup yields CDR1 SGDLS and CDR2 YYNGEE. The CDR3 region is CASSVGEFADTQYF. CDR3 nucleotides: TGTGCCAGCAGCGTCGGAGAGTTTGCAGATACGCAGTATTTT.

J is TRBJ2-5 and V is TRBV19; 8 bases match TRBD1. The V and J ends lost 3 bases and 7 bases, in that order; junction bases with no gene match: 13. Germline V gene sequence: CDR1 LNHDA, CDR2 SQIVND (reference sequence). The CDR3 contains 16 residues. In DNA form, the CDR3 reads TGTGCCAGTAGTATTGCTGGGACAGGTAATTTTGGGACCCAGTACTTC. It encodes CASSIAGTGNFGTQYF.

J is TRBJ1-1 and V is TRBV7-2; D perhaps matches TRBD1 (6 bases). There are 16 residues in the CDR3. V lost 0 bases, J lost 0 bases, and 11 bases lay in between. Germline V gives CDR1 SGHTA, CDR2 FQGNSA. The CDR3 nucleotides are TGTGCCAGCAGCTTAGCCAGGGGAAGGATGAACACTGAAGCTTTCTTT. Protein: CASSLARGRMNTEAFF. Looking up the rest from reference TRBV7-2 and TRBJ1-1 gives the full variable domain: GAGVSQSPSNKVTEKGKDVELRCDPISGHTALYWYRQSLGQGLEFLIYFQGNSAPDKSGLPSDRFSAERTGGSVSTLTIQRTQQEDSAVYLCASSLARGRMNTEAFFGQGTRLTVV.

V and J are TRBV7-9 and TRBJ2-1; no clear D. This CDR3 comprises 15 residues. V was trimmed by 5 bases and J by 7 bases, leaving 18 bases between them. Germline V gene data show CDR1 as SEHNR and CDR2 as FQNEAQ (reference sequence). The CDR3 loop reads CASSPPFRIGNEQFF. CDR3 sequence (DNA): TGTGCCAGCAGCCCCCCCTTCAGGATTGGGAATGAGCAGTTCTTC.

The V gene is TRBV5-1, the J gene TRBJ2-2; D unresolved. Per the germline V gene, CDR1 is SGHRS and CDR2 is YFSETQ. CDR3 length: 15 residues. V lost 4 bases and J lost 4, with 14 bases in between. For the CDR3, the DNA is TGCGCCAGCAGCCTTCCACTTGGTCGCACCGGGGAGCTGTTTTTT. It yields the protein CASSLPLGRTGELFF. Full variable domain (remainder filled in from reference TRBV5-1 and TRBJ2-2): KAGVTQTPRYLIKTRGQQVTLSCSPISGHRSVSWYQQTPGQGLQFLFEYFSETQRNKGNFPGRFSGRQFSNSRSEMNVSTLELGDSALYLCASSLPLGRTGELFFGEGSRLTVL.

The V call is TRBV6-5, the J call TRBJ2-7; a possible D gene is TRBD1 (5 bases). Germline CDR1 MNHEY, CDR2 SVGAGI. V was cut by 4 bases and J by 2 bases, with 15 bases left in between. The CDR3 totals 15 residues. In DNA form, the CDR3 reads TGTGCCAGCAGTTCCACATCTGGGGCGACCTACGAGCAGTACTTC. Translation: CASSSTSGATYEQYF.

V is TRBV10-3 and J is TRBJ1-1, with TRBD1 matching over 9 bases. CDR3 length: 12 residues. With 8 bases clipped from V and 7 bases from J, the junction kept 5 bases outside the gene matches. The V gene's germline CDR1 is ENHRY and CDR2 SYGVKD. The CDR3 nucleotides are TGTGCCATCCGCGACAGGGGGGTTGAAGCTTTCTTT. Its protein product is CAIRDRGVEAFF.

V usage is TRBV3-1 (or the pseudogene TRBV3-2) and J usage is TRBJ2-7; 11 positions match TRBD2. Germline loops: CDR1 LGHDT, CDR2 YNNKEL (reference sequence). CDR3 size: 15 residues. V was pared by 4 bases and J by 3 bases, with 5 bases of the junction left unmatched. The CDR3, as DNA: TGTGCCAGCAGCCCCGCCGGGACTAGCGGCTACGAGCAGTACTTC. It codes for CASSPAGTSGYEQYF.